The entry that follows covers one TCR beta chain sequence. Additional DNA sequences in this sample encode the identical CDR3. These data belong to a study of blood T cell repertoires in COVID-19. Seattle patients were enrolled during active infection and followed longitudinally. The assay was immunoSEQ multiplex PCR, and TCRdb's table has in-frame clones only and misses some. This table has approximately 300,000 clones, around 85% appearing once. CDR1 and CDR2 from the germline V gene are MNHEY and SMNVEV (reference sequence). This CDR3 region has 14 residues. V was clipped by 3 bases and J by 5 bases; unmatched bases: 6.

The receptor was isolated from a human donor with COVID-19, enrolled during active disease. The donor label of this sample is uncertain. The chain couples TRBV27 to TRBJ1-2; 7 nucleotides line up with TRBD1. Material: peripheral blood. The CDR3 is CASSLRTGNYGYTF. CDR3 DNA: TGTGCCAGCAGTTTGCGGACAGGAAATTATGGCTACACCTTC.